This T cell receptor beta chain is drawn from a study of blood T cell repertoires in COVID-19. V lost 0 bases to trimming and J lost 5 bases, with 6 bases between them. The germline V gene encodes CDR1 SGDLS and CDR2 YYNGEE. This CDR3 has 14 amino acids. Method: immunoSEQ multiplex PCR; TCRdb's copy keeps in-frame clones and lacks some. The data show about 170,000 clones, with around 85% seen just once and roughly 9.7% held by the top ten. This clonotype originated in a woman aged 55-70 years with COVID-19, enrolled during active disease. The specimen sequenced was peripheral blood. V and J are TRBV9 and TRBJ1-6; D remains ambiguous. The CDR3 sequence is CASSVGHDNSPLHF. CDR3 sequence (DNA): TGTGCCAGCAGCGTAGGGCACGATAATTCACCCCTCCACTTT.